The present entry profiles one TCR beta chain with its context. Its antigen is undetermined. Sequencing used immunoSEQ multiplex PCR; TCRdb keeps in-frame clones, though not all of them. This table holds 23,000 or so clones, around 85% found once. The sample comes from a study of PD-1 blockade in classical Hodgkin lymphoma. Whole-study results and caveats: Lower baseline TCR diversity marked trial partial responders and progressors.

Time point indicated: cycle 4 day 1 (C4D1), after more than 5 weeks of nivolumab. There was relapse after autologous stem cell transplantation in every patient, and there was variation in brentuximab vedotin exposure. When best responses were assessed, they were complete response, partial response or progressive disease. This CDR3 region has 14 residues. With 2 bases removed from V and 4 bases from J, the gap between germline ends came to 11 bases. Germline lookup yields CDR1 MNHEY and CDR2 SVGAGI. The material was peripheral blood mononuclear cells (PBMCs), obtained before the fourth cycle of nivolumab. The chain is built from TRBV6-5 and TRBJ1-1; D remains ambiguous. The sequence came from a human donor with classical Hodgkin lymphoma. CDR3 in DNA: TGTGCCAGCAGTTACCCCGGAATGAGCACTGAAGCTTTCTTT. This translates into CASSYPGMSTEAFF.